These 17 T cell receptor beta chains were sequenced from one sample in a study of blood T cell repertoires in COVID-19. Produced via immunoSEQ multiplex PCR; TCRdb's table is partial and in-frame only. The sample lists roughly 200,000 clones, about nine tenths occurring once. Sequencing used PBMCs or T cells enriched from blood (not recorded which). The origin of the receptors is a man aged 30 to 39 in a cohort exposed to, infected with or recovered from COVID-19 (not recorded which).

The rearrangement uses TRBV5-1 and TRBJ1-6, with a weak D call TRBD1 (5 bases). Trimming took off 9 bases at V and 7 bases at J, with 14 bases between the two ends. In germline, CDR1 is SGHRS, CDR2 YFSETQ. This CDR3 comprises 13 residues. CDR3 residues: CAIPNGGNSPLHF. CDR3 nucleotide sequence: TGCGCCATCCCGAACGGGGGAAATTCACCCCTCCACTTT.

The rearrangement joins TRBV28 to TRBJ1-6, with TRBD1 as a possible D gene (5 bases). CDR1 and CDR2 from the germline V gene are MDHEN and SYDVKM. V dropped 6 bases and J dropped 7 bases, with 10 bases sitting between them. This CDR3 has 13 amino acids. DNA of the CDR3: TGTGCCAGCAGGCGGGGGAAAAATTCACCCCTCCACTTT. Its protein product is CASRRGKNSPLHF.

The chain combines TRBV11-3 with TRBJ1-6; tentative D call: TRBD1 (5 bases). V gave up 1 base and J gave up 8 bases, with 9 bases separating them. Germline V gene sequence: CDR1 SGHNT, CDR2 YENEEA. This CDR3 has 14 amino acids. The CDR3 nucleotides are TGTGCCAGCAGCTTAGGCCAGGGCGATTCACCCCTCCACTTT. It translates to CASSLGQGDSPLHF. Looking up the rest from reference TRBV11-3 and TRBJ1-6 gives the full variable domain: EAGVVQSPRYKIIEKKQPVAFWCNPISGHNTLYWYLQNLGQGPELLIRYENEEAVDDSQLPKDRFSAERLKGVDSTLKIQPAELGDSAVYLCASSLGQGDSPLHFGNGTRLTVT.

V is TRBV9 and J is TRBJ1-5; D not resolved. Per the germline V gene, CDR1 is SGDLS and CDR2 is YYNGEE. V was trimmed by 2 bases and J by 3 bases, leaving 9 bases between them. The CDR3 spans 14 residues. The CDR3 sequence is CASSVTGSNQPQHF. CDR3 nucleotides: TGTGCCAGCAGCGTTACCGGGTCCAATCAGCCCCAGCATTTT.

The J gene is TRBJ2-4, the V gene TRBV29-1; 9 bases are shared with TRBD2. The CDR3 totals 14 residues. J lost 5 bases, V lost 5 bases, and 7 bases had no gene match. The V gene's germline CDR1 is SQVTM and CDR2 ANQGSEA. The CDR3 protein is CSVLAGEGQNIQYF. The CDR3 nucleotides are TGCAGCGTTTTAGCGGGAGAGGGACAAAACATTCAGTACTTC. Drawing the rest from reference TRBV29-1 and TRBJ2-4, the complete variable domain is SAVISQKPSRDICQRGTSLTIQCQVDSQVTMMFWYRQQPGQSLTLIATANQGSEATYESGFVIDKFPISRPNLTFSTLTVSNMSPEDSSIYLCSVLAGEGQNIQYFGAGTRLSVL.

V usage is TRBV9 and J usage is TRBJ2-3, with 8 bases that match TRBD2. V was clipped by 4 bases and J by 0 bases; unmatched bases: 7. This CDR3 has 16 residues. Looked up from germline, CDR1 is SGDLS and CDR2 is YYNGEE. The CDR3 sequence is CASSPTRLASTDTQYF. CDR3 nucleotides: TGTGCCAGCAGCCCCACTCGACTAGCGAGCACAGATACGCAGTATTTT.

The CDR3, as DNA: TGTGCCAGCAGTTACGCTGGCAGGGGCAGCACTGAAGCTTTCTTT. It codes for CASSYAGRGSTEAFF. The J gene is TRBJ1-1, the V gene TRBV6-2 or TRBV6-3; weak D call: TRBD1 (6 bases). The V gene's germline CDR1 is MNHEY and CDR2 SVGEGT. This CDR3 has 15 amino acids. V gave up 2 bases and J gave up 4 bases, with 14 bases separating them.

The chain links TRBV20-1 to TRBJ2-5; D remains unclear. The CDR3 covers 11 residues. Between the trimmed V and J ends, which lost 5 bases and 2 bases, there was a span of 6 bases. From germline, CDR1 is DFQATT and CDR2 SNEGSKA (reference sequence). CDR3 nucleotides: TGCAGTGCTCAGCGTCAAGAGACCCAGTACTTC. This translates into CSAQRQETQYF.

V gene TRBV5-1 combines with J gene TRBJ1-1, with 7 bases matching TRBD1. Germline V gene data show CDR1 as SGHRS and CDR2 as YFSETQ. CDR3 length equals 14 residues. V gave up 3 bases and J gave up 7 bases; unmatched junction bases: 9. The CDR3 nucleotides are TGCGCCAGCAGCTCCGTAGACAGGGTCGGTGAAGCTTTCTTT. This encodes CASSSVDRVGEAFF.

J is TRBJ2-1 and V is TRBV4-3; a weak D match, TRBD1 (6 bases). V dropped 5 bases and J dropped 5 bases, with 16 bases sitting between them. Germline V gives CDR1 LGHNA, CDR2 YSLEER. CDR3 length equals 15 residues. The CDR3 DNA is TGCGCCAGCAGCGCGTACAGGGAGAACCACAATGAGCAGTTCTTC. This codes for CASSAYRENHNEQFF.

The V gene is TRBV19, the J gene TRBJ1-4; D unresolved. Trimming took 7 bases from V and 0 from J, leaving 6 bases between them. This CDR3 contains 13 residues. Germline V lookup: CDR1 LNHDA, CDR2 SQIVND (reference sequence). CDR3 sequence reads: CASIGSTNEKLFF. The CDR3 DNA sequence: TGTGCCAGTATCGGTTCAACTAATGAAAAACTGTTTTTT.

This chain connects TRBV19 to TRBJ2-2; D not certain. The CDR3 is made up of 15 amino acids. Trimming left V 7 bases short and J 0 bases short, with 12 bases between. Looked up from germline, CDR1 is LNHDA and CDR2 is SQIVND (reference sequence). CDR3 amino acids: CASIDGSTNTGELFF. The CDR3 coding sequence is TGTGCCAGTATTGATGGTAGTACGAACACCGGGGAGCTGTTTTTT.

This rearrangement joins TRBV6-5 to TRBJ1-1, with D possibly matching TRBD1 (6 bases). Germline-derived CDR1 and CDR2 are MNHEY and SVGAGI. The length of the CDR3 is 14 residues. V was cut by 2 bases and J by 12 bases, with 19 bases left in between. CDR3 region: CASSYTQGIDVPFF. The CDR3 DNA reads as TGTGCCAGCAGTTACACCCAGGGGATCGATGTCCCTTTCTTT.

This clone occurred a few times. This sequence joins TRBV25-1 and TRBJ1-2, with 7 nucleotides matching TRBD1. Germline-derived CDR1 and CDR2 are MGHDK and SYGVNS. The CDR3 loop spans 16 amino acids. Trimming cost V 4 bases and J 2 bases; bases outside gene matches: 10. Here the CDR3 reads CASSGSRTGANYGYTF. CDR3 nucleotide sequence: TGTGCCAGCAGTGGGTCGCGCACAGGGGCAAACTATGGCTACACCTTC.

This sequence joins TRBV7-2 and TRBJ1-2; 7 nucleotides agree with TRBD1. Germline lookup yields CDR1 SGHTA and CDR2 FQGNSA. V was pared by 2 bases and J by 6 bases, with 6 bases of the junction left unmatched. The CDR3 extends over 14 amino acids. The CDR3 bases are TGTGCCAGCAGCTTAAGCAGGGGGGAGGATGGCTACACCTTC. It yields the protein CASSLSRGEDGYTF.

CDR3 coding DNA: TGTGCCAGTACCTCGGGACAGCTTTACACTGAAGCTTTCTTT. Residues: CASTSGQLYTEAFF. The chain has TRBV19 and TRBJ1-1, with 7 bases fitting TRBD1. In germline, CDR1 is LNHDA, CDR2 SQIVND (reference sequence). The V and J ends lost 7 bases and 3 bases, in that order; junction bases with no gene match: 8. There are 14 residues in the CDR3.

The rearrangement links TRBV27 to TRBJ1-6; 7 nucleotides agree with TRBD1. V was pared by 8 bases and J by 5 bases, with 9 bases of the junction left unmatched. Germline V gives CDR1 MNHEY, CDR2 SMNVEV (reference sequence). The length of the CDR3 is 15 residues. The CDR3 DNA follows: TGTGCCAGCCGCTTAGGGACAGTGGATAATTCACCCCTCCACTTT. This sequence encodes CASRLGTVDNSPLHF.